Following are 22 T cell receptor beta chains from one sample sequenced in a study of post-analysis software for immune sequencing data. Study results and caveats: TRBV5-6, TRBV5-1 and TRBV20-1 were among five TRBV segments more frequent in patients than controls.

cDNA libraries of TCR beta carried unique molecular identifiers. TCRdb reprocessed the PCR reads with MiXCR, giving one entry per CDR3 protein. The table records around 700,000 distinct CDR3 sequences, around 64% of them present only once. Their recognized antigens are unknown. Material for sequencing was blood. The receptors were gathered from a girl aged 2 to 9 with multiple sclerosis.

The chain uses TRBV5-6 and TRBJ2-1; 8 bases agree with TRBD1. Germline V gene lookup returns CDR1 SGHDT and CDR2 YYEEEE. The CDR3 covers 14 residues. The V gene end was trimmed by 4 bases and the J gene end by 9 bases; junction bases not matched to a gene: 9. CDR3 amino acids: CASSPGADRAEQFF. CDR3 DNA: TGTGCCAGCAGCCCCGGCGCGGACAGGGCTGAGCAGTTCTTC.

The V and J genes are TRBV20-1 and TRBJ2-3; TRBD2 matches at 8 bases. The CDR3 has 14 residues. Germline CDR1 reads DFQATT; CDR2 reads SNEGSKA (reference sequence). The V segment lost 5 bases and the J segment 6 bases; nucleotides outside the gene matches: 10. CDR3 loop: CSASTGGGADTQYF. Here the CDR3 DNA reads TGCAGTGCTTCGACGGGAGGGGGGGCGGATACGCAGTATTTT.

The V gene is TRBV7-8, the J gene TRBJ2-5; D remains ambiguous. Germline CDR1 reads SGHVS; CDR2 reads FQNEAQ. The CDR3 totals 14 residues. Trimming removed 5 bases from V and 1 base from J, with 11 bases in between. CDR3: CASSPLRFQETQYF. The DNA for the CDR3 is TGTGCCAGCAGCCCGTTAAGGTTCCAAGAGACCCAGTACTTC.

CDR3 sequence (DNA): TGCAGCGTCCTGGGGCAGGGGCACGAGCAGTACTTC. Its protein is CSVLGQGHEQYF. J is TRBJ2-5 and V is TRBV29-1; D is perhaps TRBD1 (6 bases). The end of the DNA aligns better with TRBJ2-7, so the J call may be wrong. CDR1 is SQVTM, CDR2 ANQGSEA, per germline. The CDR3 length is 12 residues.

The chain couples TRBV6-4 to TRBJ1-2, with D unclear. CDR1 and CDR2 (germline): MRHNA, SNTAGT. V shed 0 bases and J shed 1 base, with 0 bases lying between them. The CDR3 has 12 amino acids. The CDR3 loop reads CASSDSNYGYTF. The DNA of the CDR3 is TGTGCCAGCAGTGACTCTAACTATGGCTACACCTTC.

The CDR3 DNA follows: TGTGCCACCAGTGAAAAAACCGGGACAGTCACAGATACGCAGTATTTT. Encoded protein: CATSEKTGTVTDTQYF. V and J are TRBV24-1 and TRBJ2-3; the match to TRBD1 covers 7 bases. There are 16 residues in the CDR3. Germline CDR1 reads KGHDR; CDR2 reads SFDVKD. The V and J ends lost 4 bases and 2 bases, in that order; junction bases with no gene match: 8.

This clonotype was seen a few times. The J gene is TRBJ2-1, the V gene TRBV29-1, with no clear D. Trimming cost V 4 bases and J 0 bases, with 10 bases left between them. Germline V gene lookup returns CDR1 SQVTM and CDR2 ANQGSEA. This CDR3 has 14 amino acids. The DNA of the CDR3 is TGCAGCGTTGGAATTCCGAGCTCCTACAATGAGCAGTTCTTC. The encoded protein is CSVGIPSSYNEQFF.

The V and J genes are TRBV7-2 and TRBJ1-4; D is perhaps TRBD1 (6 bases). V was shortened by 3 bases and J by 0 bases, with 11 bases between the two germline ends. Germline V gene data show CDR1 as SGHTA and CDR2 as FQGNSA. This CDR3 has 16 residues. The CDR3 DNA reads TGTGCCAGCAGCTTTACAGGGCCTGCAACTAATGAAAAACTGTTTTTT. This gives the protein CASSFTGPATNEKLFF.

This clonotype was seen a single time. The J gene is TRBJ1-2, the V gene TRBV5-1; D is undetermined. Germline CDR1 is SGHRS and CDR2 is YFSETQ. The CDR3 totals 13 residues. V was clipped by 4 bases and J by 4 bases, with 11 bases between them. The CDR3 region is CASSGYVGYGYTF. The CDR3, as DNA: TGCGCCAGCAGCGGATATGTCGGCTATGGCTACACCTTC.

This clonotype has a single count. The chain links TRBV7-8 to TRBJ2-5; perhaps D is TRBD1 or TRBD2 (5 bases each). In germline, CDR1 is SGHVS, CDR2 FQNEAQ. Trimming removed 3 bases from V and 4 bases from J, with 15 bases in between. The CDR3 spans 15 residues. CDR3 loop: CASSFDLGDLETQYF. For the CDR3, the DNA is TGTGCCAGCAGCTTCGATCTAGGGGACCTAGAGACCCAGTACTTC.

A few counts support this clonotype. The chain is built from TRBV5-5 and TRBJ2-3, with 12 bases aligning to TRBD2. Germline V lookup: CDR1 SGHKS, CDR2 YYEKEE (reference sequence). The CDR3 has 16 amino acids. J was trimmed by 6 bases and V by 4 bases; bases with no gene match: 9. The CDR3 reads CASSPTSGGFPDTQYF. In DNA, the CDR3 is TGTGCCAGCAGCCCGACTAGCGGGGGTTTTCCTGATACGCAGTATTTT.

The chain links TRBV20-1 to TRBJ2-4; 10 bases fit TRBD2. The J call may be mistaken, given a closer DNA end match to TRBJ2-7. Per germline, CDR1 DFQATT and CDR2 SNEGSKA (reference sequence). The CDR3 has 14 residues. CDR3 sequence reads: CSAIQLAGSYEQYF. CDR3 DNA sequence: TGCAGTGCGATTCAACTAGCGGGGTCCTACGAGCAGTACTTC.

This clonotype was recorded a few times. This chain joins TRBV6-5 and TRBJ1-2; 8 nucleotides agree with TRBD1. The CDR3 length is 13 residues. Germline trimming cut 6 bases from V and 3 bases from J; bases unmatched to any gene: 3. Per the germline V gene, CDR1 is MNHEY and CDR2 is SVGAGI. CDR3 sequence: CASRTGADYGYTF. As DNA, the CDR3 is TGTGCCAGCAGGACAGGGGCTGACTATGGCTACACCTTC.

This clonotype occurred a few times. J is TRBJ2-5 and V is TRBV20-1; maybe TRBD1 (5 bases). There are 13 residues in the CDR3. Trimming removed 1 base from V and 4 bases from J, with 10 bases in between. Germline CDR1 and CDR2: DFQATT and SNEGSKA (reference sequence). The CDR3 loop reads CSARVSGIETQYF. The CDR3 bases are TGCAGTGCTAGAGTATCAGGGATAGAGACCCAGTACTTC.

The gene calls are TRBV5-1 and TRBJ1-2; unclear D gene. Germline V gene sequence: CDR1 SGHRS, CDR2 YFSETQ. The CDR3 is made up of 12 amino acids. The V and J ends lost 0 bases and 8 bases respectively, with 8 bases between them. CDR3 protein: CASSLERNGYTF. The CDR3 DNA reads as TGCGCCAGCAGCTTGGAAAGGAACGGCTACACCTTC.

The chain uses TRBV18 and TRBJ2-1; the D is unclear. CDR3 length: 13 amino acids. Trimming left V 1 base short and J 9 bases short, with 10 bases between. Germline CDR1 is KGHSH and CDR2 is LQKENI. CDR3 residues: CASSPQGSVEQFF. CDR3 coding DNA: TGTGCCAGCTCACCACAAGGGTCTGTTGAGCAGTTCTTC. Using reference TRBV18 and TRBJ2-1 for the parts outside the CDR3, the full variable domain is NAGVMQNPRHLVRRRGQEARLRCSPMKGHSHVYWYRQLPEEGLKFMVYLQKENIIDESGMPKERFSAEFPKEGPSILRIQQVVRGDSAAYFCASSPQGSVEQFFGPGTRLTVL.

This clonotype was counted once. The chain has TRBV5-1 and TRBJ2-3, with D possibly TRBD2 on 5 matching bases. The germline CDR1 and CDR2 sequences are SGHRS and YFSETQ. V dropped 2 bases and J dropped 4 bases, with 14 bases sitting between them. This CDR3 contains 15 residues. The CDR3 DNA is TGCGCCAGCAGCTTAGGCTTCCTCGGGGCAGATACGCAGTATTTT. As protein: CASSLGFLGADTQYF.

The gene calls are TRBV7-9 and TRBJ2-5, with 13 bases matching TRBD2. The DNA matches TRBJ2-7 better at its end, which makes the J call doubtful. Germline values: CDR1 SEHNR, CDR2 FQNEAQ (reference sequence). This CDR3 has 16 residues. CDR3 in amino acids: CASSRGGLAGSYEQYF. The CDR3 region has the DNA TGTGCCAGCAGCCGAGGGGGACTAGCGGGATCATACGAGCAGTACTTC.

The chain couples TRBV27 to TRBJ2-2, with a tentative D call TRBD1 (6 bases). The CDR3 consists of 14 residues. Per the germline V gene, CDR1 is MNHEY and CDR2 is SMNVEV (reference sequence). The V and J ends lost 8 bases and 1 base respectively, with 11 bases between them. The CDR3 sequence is CASGRGWNTGELFF. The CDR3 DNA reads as TGTGCCAGCGGTAGGGGGTGGAACACCGGGGAGCTGTTTTTT.

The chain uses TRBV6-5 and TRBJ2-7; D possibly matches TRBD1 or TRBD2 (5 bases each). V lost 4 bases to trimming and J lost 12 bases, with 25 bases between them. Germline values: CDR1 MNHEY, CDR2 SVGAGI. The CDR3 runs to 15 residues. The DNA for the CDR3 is TGTGCCAGCAGTTCACCCCTCTCCGGGGACCGTGGCCCGTACTTC. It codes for CASSSPLSGDRGPYF.

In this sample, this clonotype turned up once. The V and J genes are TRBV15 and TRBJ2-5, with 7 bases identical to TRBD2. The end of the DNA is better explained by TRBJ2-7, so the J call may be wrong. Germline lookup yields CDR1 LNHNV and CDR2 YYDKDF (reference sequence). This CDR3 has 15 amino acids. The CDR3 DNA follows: TGTGCCACCAGCAGAGTTCGCGGGGGTCCCTACGAGCAGTACTTC. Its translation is CATSRVRGGPYEQYF.

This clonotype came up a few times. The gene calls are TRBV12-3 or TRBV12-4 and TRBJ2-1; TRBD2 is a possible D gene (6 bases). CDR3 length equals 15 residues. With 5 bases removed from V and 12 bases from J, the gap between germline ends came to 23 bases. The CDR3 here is CASSISAGPSRGQFF. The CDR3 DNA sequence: TGTGCCAGCAGTATTTCCGCGGGGCCAAGCCGGGGGCAGTTCTTC.